This T cell receptor (beta chain) was identified in a study of T cell changes during pregnancy in multiple sclerosis. Profiling relied on immunoSEQ multiplex PCR, and the TCRdb table lists in-frame clones only, not all of them. The sample lists 45,000 to 60,000 clones, 75% to 95% occurring once. Per the germline V gene, CDR1 is KGHSH and CDR2 is LQKENI. This CDR3 has 14 residues. The ends lost 4 bases at V and 1 base at J; junction bases unmatched: 0. The sequencing used peripheral blood, collected after pregnancy. The chain couples TRBV18 to TRBJ1-1; 10 bases line up with TRBD1. The sequence came from a female donor in good health, enrolled as a control in a pregnancy study. CDR3 sequence (DNA): TGTGCCAGCTCACGGGACAGGGGGAACACTGAAGCTTTCTTT. It encodes CASSRDRGNTEAFF.